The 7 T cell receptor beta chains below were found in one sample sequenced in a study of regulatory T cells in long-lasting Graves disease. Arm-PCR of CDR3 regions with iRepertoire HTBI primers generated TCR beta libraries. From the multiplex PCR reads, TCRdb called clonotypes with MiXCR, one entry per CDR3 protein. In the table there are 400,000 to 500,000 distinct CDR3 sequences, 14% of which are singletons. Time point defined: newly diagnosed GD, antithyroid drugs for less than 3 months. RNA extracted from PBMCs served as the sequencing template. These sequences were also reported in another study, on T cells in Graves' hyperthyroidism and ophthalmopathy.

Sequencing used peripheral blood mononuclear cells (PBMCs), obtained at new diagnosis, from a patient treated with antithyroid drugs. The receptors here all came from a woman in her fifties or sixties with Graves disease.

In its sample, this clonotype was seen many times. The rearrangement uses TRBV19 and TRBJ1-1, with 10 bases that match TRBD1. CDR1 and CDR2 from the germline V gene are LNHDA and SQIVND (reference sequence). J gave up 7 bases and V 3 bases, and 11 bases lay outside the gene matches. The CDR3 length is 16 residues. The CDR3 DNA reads TGTGCCAGTAGTATGAGGGACAGGGGAGGTTTCGGTGAAGCTTTCTTT. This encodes CASSMRDRGGFGEAFF.

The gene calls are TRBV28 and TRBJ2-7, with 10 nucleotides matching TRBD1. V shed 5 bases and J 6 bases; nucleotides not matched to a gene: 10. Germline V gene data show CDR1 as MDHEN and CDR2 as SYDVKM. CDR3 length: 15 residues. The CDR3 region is CASSTPGTGVGEQYF. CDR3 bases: TGTGCCAGCAGTACCCCCGGGACAGGGGTTGGCGAGCAGTACTTC. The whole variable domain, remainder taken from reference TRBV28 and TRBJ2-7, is DVKVTQSSRYLVKRTGEKVFLECVQDMDHENMFWYRQDPGLGLRLIYFSYDVKMKEKGDIPEGYSVSREKKERFSLILESASTNQTSMYLCASSTPGTGVGEQYFGPGTRLTVT.

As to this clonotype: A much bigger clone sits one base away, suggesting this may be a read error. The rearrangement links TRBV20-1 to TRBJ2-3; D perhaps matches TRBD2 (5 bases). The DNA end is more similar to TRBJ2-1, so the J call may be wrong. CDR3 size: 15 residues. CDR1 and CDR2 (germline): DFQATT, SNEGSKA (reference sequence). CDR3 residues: CSAEYVASSSYEQFF. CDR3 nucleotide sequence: TGCAGTGCCGAGTACGTAGCGTCGAGCTCCTACGAGCAGTTCTTC.

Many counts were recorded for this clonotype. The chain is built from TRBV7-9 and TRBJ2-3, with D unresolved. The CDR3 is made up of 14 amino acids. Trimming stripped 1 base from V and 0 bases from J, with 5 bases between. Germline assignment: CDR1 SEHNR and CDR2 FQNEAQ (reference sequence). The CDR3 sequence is CASSLETSTDTQYF. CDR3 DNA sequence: TGTGCCAGCAGCTTAGAAACGAGCACAGATACGCAGTATTTT.

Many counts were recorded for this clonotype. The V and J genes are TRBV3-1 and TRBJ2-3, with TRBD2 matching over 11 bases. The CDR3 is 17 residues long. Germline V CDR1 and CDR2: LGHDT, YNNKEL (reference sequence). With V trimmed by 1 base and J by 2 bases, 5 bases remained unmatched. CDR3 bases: TGTGCCAGCAGCCAAGGACTAGCGGGATTGATCACAGATACGCAGTATTTT. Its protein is CASSQGLAGLITDTQYF.

The CDR3 here is CASSLIMDQFTGELFF. CDR3 in DNA: TGTGCCAGCTCACTGATCATGGACCAGTTCACCGGGGAGCTGTTTTTT. The chain employs TRBV18 and TRBJ2-2; D gene unclear. The CDR3 extends over 16 amino acids. Germline-derived CDR1 and CDR2 are KGHSH and LQKENI. V lost 4 bases to trimming and J lost 4 bases, with 16 bases between them.

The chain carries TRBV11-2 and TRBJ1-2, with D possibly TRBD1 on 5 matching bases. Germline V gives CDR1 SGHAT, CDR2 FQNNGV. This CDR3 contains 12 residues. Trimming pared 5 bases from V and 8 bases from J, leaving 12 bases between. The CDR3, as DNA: TGTGCCAGCAGCCTCCGGGACCGCGGCTACACCTTC. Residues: CASSLRDRGYTF. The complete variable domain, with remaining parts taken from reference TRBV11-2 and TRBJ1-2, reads EAGVAQSPRYKIIEKRQSVAFWCNPISGHATLYWYQQILGQGPKLLIQFQNNGVVDDSQLPKDRFSAERLKGVDSTLKIQPAKLEDSAVYLCASSLRDRGYTFGSGTRLTVV.